Described below is a single T cell receptor beta chain sequence and its context. The specificity of this receptor is unknown. Base qualities are not provided; no much larger clone lies one nucleotide away. This sample is drawn from a study of T-cell reconstitution after alpha-beta-depleted transplantation in children listed by TCRdb under 2016. Background for the entire study: T-cell immune reconstitution after TCRalphabeta/CD19-depleted allogeneic hematopoietic cell transplantation in children was quantitatively tracked in the study by means of TCR repertoire profiling.

The library came from PCR. The sample was run on an Illumina HiSeq 2500. TCR library preparation used molecular barcoding, with unique molecular identifiers applied to normalize quantification of the TCRbeta repertoire. Through fastp at Q25 and MiXCR, TCRdb rebuilt clones from the public reads, retaining in-frame beta chains. For every CDR3 protein sequence, its rows merge into one entry that carries the most common genes and DNA. Here the sample has around 680,000 distinct CDR3 sequences; approximately 17% occur a single time. The top ten constitute 1.1% of the sample. Sequenced material: PBMCs from the stem cell graft donor, taken from the stem cell graft. This sequence originates from a human donor who donated a stem cell graft to a child with acute myeloid leukemia.

The base sequence is TGCAGTGCCCGCAACAGGACAGGGATGAACACTGAAGCTTTCTTT. Its protein product is CSARNRTGMNTEAFF. Here the chain combines TRBV20-1 and TRBJ1-1, and TRBD1 aligns with 8 junction nucleotides. V trim: 6 bases; J trim: 0 bases; unmatched bases: 9. Spanning cysteine to phenylalanine, the CDR3 consists of 15 amino acids. Just the 45-base CDR3 DNA is kept, in frame starting at base 1. Looking up the germline V gene (reference sequence) yields CDR1 DFQATT and CDR2 SNEGSKA.